The 9 T cell receptor beta chains below come from one sample, sequenced in a study of T cell changes during pregnancy in multiple sclerosis. Profiled with immunoSEQ multiplex PCR; TCRdb holds only in-frame clones, not every one. The repertoire holds around 80,000 clones, with around 90% as singletons. Material: peripheral blood, obtained before pregnancy. These receptors all come from a female donor with multiple sclerosis, enrolled in a pregnancy study.

This clone has only one observation. The rearrangement links TRBV15 to TRBJ2-2; TRBD2 might be the D (6 bases). Trimming shortened V by 3 bases and J by 4 bases, and 15 bases separated the two germline ends. The germline V gene encodes CDR1 LNHNV and CDR2 YYDKDF (reference sequence). CDR3 size: 16 residues. The CDR3 DNA sequence: TGTGCCACCAGCAGCTACGGCCGGGGAGGCACCGGGGAGCTGTTTTTT. This sequence encodes CATSSYGRGGTGELFF. The entire variable domain, with the rest obtained from reference TRBV15 and TRBJ2-2, is as follows: DAMVIQNPRYQVTQFGKPVTLSCSQTLNHNVMYWYQQKSSQAPKLLFHYYDKDFNNEADTPDNFQSRRPNTSFCFLDIRSPGLGDTAMYLCATSSYGRGGTGELFFGEGSRLTVL.

This clone was counted once. The V gene is TRBV19, the J gene TRBJ1-1; tentative D call: TRBD1 (5 bases). This CDR3 region has 11 residues. The germline V and J ends were trimmed by 4 bases and 12 bases, with 12 bases remaining between them. Germline CDR1 reads LNHDA; CDR2 reads SQIVND (reference sequence). CDR3 sequence: CASSTAGLPFF. CDR3 bases: TGTGCCAGTAGTACCGCAGGGTTACCTTTCTTT.

The chain uses TRBV14 and TRBJ1-2; 9 nucleotides match TRBD1. Per germline, CDR1 SGHDN and CDR2 FVKESK. The ends lost 4 bases at V and 7 bases at J; junction bases unmatched: 10. This CDR3 is 15 amino acids long. Here the CDR3 reads CASSRPGQGRGGYTF. CDR3 DNA: TGTGCCAGCAGCCGACCGGGACAGGGTAGAGGTGGCTACACCTTC.

The sample holds a few counts of this clone. The chain is built from TRBV6-1 and TRBJ2-1, with D tentatively TRBD1 (6 bases). Trimming removed 10 bases from V and 10 bases from J, with 20 bases in between. From germline, CDR1 is MNHNS and CDR2 SASEGT. The CDR3 length is 13 residues. The CDR3 DNA sequence: TGTGCCATCCTGAGGAAGGGGGATCGAGAGCAGTTCTTC. Protein: CAILRKGDREQFF.

The chain joins TRBV5-1 to TRBJ2-7; D possibly corresponds to TRBD1 (6 bases). The germline gives CDR1 SGHRS, CDR2 YFSETQ. Trimming shortened V by 2 bases and J by 4 bases, and 13 bases separated the two germline ends. CDR3 length: 14 residues. The DNA of the CDR3 is TGCGCCAGCAGCTTAAACAGGGTTGGTTACGAGCAGTACTTC. It specifies CASSLNRVGYEQYF.

This chain uses TRBV7-2 with TRBJ1-5; D ambiguous. From germline, CDR1 is SGHTA and CDR2 FQGNSA. The CDR3 runs to 15 residues. Trimming removed 1 base at V and 3 bases at J, with 10 bases between. CDR3 in amino acids: CASSLVPGSNQPQHF. CDR3 DNA sequence: TGTGCCAGCAGCTTAGTTCCAGGTTCCAATCAGCCCCAGCATTTT.

This clone was observed a single time. V usage is TRBV30 and J usage is TRBJ1-2, with D maybe TRBD1 (6 bases). The V end was cut by 3 bases, the J end by 5 bases, with 16 bases between. Germline-derived CDR1 and CDR2 are GTSNPN and SVGIG (reference sequence). The CDR3 sequence is 14 residues long. DNA for the CDR3: TGTGCCTGGAGGGTAGGACTCAGGGGATATGGCTACACCTTC. It codes for CAWRVGLRGYGYTF.

This clone was detected once. The chain employs TRBV6-5 and TRBJ1-1; the D is unclear. V was cut by 0 bases and J by 1 base, with 6 bases left in between. The CDR3 has 14 residues. The germline gives CDR1 MNHEY, CDR2 SVGAGI. This CDR3 is CASSYSGENTEAFF. The CDR3 DNA is TGTGCCAGCAGTTACTCCGGGGAGAACACTGAAGCTTTCTTT.

J is TRBJ2-2 and V is TRBV18, with D possibly TRBD1 on 5 matching bases. Per the germline V gene, CDR1 is KGHSH and CDR2 is LQKENI. This CDR3 comprises 14 residues. Trimming shortened V by 5 bases and J by 5 bases, and 12 bases separated the two germline ends. DNA of the CDR3: TGTGCCAGCTCAGGGGCTACCCAAACCGGGGAGCTGTTTTTT. This translates into CASSGATQTGELFF. Drawing the rest from reference TRBV18 and TRBJ2-2, the complete variable domain is NAGVMQNPRHLVRRRGQEARLRCSPMKGHSHVYWYRQLPEEGLKFMVYLQKENIIDESGMPKERFSAEFPKEGPSILRIQQVVRGDSAAYFCASSGATQTGELFFGEGSRLTVL.